Here is one TCR beta chain with its context. Its recognized antigen is unknown. Base-call qualities are not available, and no considerably larger clone is one nucleotide away. The germline V gene supplies CDR1 MNHEY and CDR2 SVGAGI. Relative to germline, V is 6 bases shorter and J is 8 bases shorter, with 16 bases between their ends. The CDR3, from cysteine to phenylalanine, totals 13 residues. The entry retains the CDR3 DNA only, 39 bases that are in frame from base 1. The record originates from a study of cytomegalovirus exposure and HLA in healthy donors (dated by TCRdb to about 2017). Background for the entire study: An earlier analysis of some 600 of the donors reported 276 Gb of sequence data and roughly 120 million unique TCR beta sequences obtained from about 180 million T cells. Roughly 300 gigabases of sequencing data and approximately 85 million unique TCR sequences were included in an early release covering about 700 HLA-typed donors. Of the 300 to 400 genotyped donors, approximately 83% fell in the genetic ancestry cluster associated with self-reported Caucasian donors. The study aimed to test whether cataloging public T cell receptors could reveal signatures of past pathogen exposure. Using immunosequencing, the study profiled T cell repertoires from roughly 650 subjects and related those repertoires to cytomegalovirus serostatus. Along with the approximately 670-subject first cohort, a separate validation cohort of over 90 different subjects was used. The study combined high-throughput TCR immunosequencing, statistical association of individual TCRs with disease status, and machine learning to predict cytomegalovirus infection status. A later analysis re-examined previously published TCR beta repertoires from more than 650 donors and added high-resolution HLA genotyping to investigate patterns of TCR occurrence. Rather than using new phenotypic data, the later analysis identified candidate immune exposures from TCR beta sequences and from how often those sequences occurred across donors. In an earlier analysis of 587 of the donors, high-throughput TCR beta sequencing was used to judge whether each TCR beta V gene segment behaved as functional or pseudogenic. Donor age, sex, ethnicity and CMV serostatus were compiled alongside the repertoire data. A later genetic analysis took genome-wide SNP genotypes for about three fifths of the 666 donors and used that subset as a discovery cohort. Every repertoire in the discovery cohort had been generated on one and the same sequencing platform. Class I and class II HLA loci were covered by the typing at four-digit resolution. The number of donors typed differed by locus, with roughly 629-640 for A, B, C, DRB1 and DQB1, roughly 520 for DQA1, approximately 580 for DPA1, and around 460 for DPB1. Roughly 5 DR-DQ haplotypes were handled as single units for association and clustering, since linkage in the cohort was strong. On average, about 200,000 unique TCR beta nucleotide sequences were sequenced per donor among a few hundred genotyped donors of the cohort, with about 19% of those sequences being non-productive. General study outcomes and caveats: While some public TCRs were present in many individuals, most TCR sequences turned up only very rarely across donors. It was suggested by the authors that the approach could potentially be generalized to other disease states and immunological phenotypes. According to a later genetic analysis, donors in an Asian-associated ancestry cluster had fewer N-insertions in productive TCRs than the roughly 700-donor mean. A group of highly shared sequence variants was considered likely to be a technical artifact of the sequencing pipeline. In a later analysis, TCR association rates were found to vary across HLA loci, with the most associated TCRs seen for DRB1 alleles and the fewest for HLA-C alleles. The only immune exposure information available for the cohort was CMV serostatus. Most CMV-associated TCR beta chains appeared to be HLA-restricted in a later analysis, and the HLA associations seemed to be driven largely by CMV exposure. The classifier was reported to diagnose cytomegalovirus status with high specificity and sensitivity in both the original and validation cohorts. About 17 rarely observed V segments, including chromosome 9 orphons, were excluded from the earlier analysis of some 590 of the donors because counts were too low. In vitro tests confirmed that a few of the cytomegalovirus-associated TCR beta chains recognize cytomegalovirus antigens. When HLA alleles, especially DR and DQ, strongly co-occurred, attributing TCR associations to individual alleles was difficult. Linkage disequilibrium might explain the correlated functional status among segregating V segments, but an unknown experimental factor could not be ruled out. An earlier analysis of some 560 of the donors showed that most TCR beta V segments appeared in productive rearrangements either about 87% or about 30% of the time, which broadly matched IMGT annotations. Because the 87-base-pair reads could not distinguish some IMGT-functional V segments, including TRBV6-2 and TRBV6-3, those segments were excluded. A further reported finding was that TCR beta sequences accurately predicted the HLA-A and HLA-B alleles for most subjects in the first cohort. In a later analysis, several top co-occurrence clusters were reported to appear linked to parvovirus B19, influenza, CMV and Epstein-Barr virus. The study gave a list of some 150 TCR beta chains associated with cytomegalovirus. In a later analysis, HLA-associated TCR beta chains showed more clonal expansion and lower generation probabilities than non-associated chains that were equally common. At a false discovery rate of 0.05, a later analysis linked fewer than 20,000 TCR beta sequences to specific HLA alleles. An association between a missense DCLRE1C variant and V-gene and J-gene trimming of TCR beta chains was found in a later genetic analysis and replicated in an independent cohort. The presence/absence analyses assumed that sequencing depth was roughly uniform across donors, and that assumption may not be true. Because HLA typing was unavailable for some donors at each locus, only the typed subset was used in association tests. Only TCR beta chains were sequenced in this cohort, and the absence of alpha or paired-chain data limited detectable features.

The cohort comprised 550 to 700 healthy bone marrow donors. At the time of sampling, all cohort members were nominally healthy, though unrecorded immune exposures were likely present. CMV serostatus was recorded as positive for around 300 and negative for about 55% of the roughly 700 cohort members, whereas no CMV serostatus was recorded for the donor in question. A peripheral blood sample was collected from each donor, and TCR beta sequencing was performed on peripheral blood mononuclear cells. The Qiagen DNeasy Blood Extraction Kit was used to extract genomic DNA from the blood cell samples. Receptor libraries were prepared by the immunoSEQ multiplex PCR assay. For the multiplex PCR, a mixture combining 60 forward primers for TCR Vbeta segments and 13 reverse primers for TCR Jbeta segments was used. A multiplex PCR assay on genomic DNA amplified the CDR3 region of rearranged TCR beta genes. The amplified TCR beta libraries were sequenced on the Illumina HiSeq System as 87-base-pair reads. The authors' pipeline ran thus. A later analysis counted some 80 million unique TCR beta chains across the 650 to 800 repertoires, and around 12 million of these chains were shared by at least two donors. Raw reads were error-corrected and collapsed into unique sequences with a nearest-neighbor algorithm that merged closely related sequences to remove PCR and sequencing errors. Alignment of CDR3 sequences to IMGT reference sequences was used to assign V, D and J gene segments. Each retained sequence needed at least a six-nucleotide match to both a V gene segment and a J gene segment. Rearrangements were classified as productive when the CDR3 lacked stop codons and remained in frame with V and J, and all other rearrangements were classified as non-productive. CDR3 was defined by IMGT convention, running from the second conserved V-encoded cysteine to the conserved J-encoded phenylalanine. The earlier analysis of about 560 of the donors excluded any sequence lacking an unambiguous match to a single V gene segment. An earlier analysis of 587 of the donors called V segments functional above 56.7% productive rearrangements and segregating when the between-donor standard deviation exceeded 5%. A statistical classification framework was built to diagnose cytomegalovirus status from the catalog of TCR beta chain sequences. A later analysis assigned V and J genes by comparing TCR nucleotide sequences with IMGT/GENE-DB human TR gene sequences. In a later analysis, CDR3 sequences and most-parsimonious VDJ recombination scenarios were assigned using the TCRdist pipeline. In a later analysis, every TCR beta chain was defined by the combination of its CDR3 amino acid sequence and its V-gene family, and reads without a unique V-gene family were dropped. To address suspected cross-contamination and a sequencing artifact, a later analysis removed a few hundred highly shared, low-generation-probability nucleotide sequences. For each public chain, a later analysis derived a clonal expansion index from normalized ranks of inferred template counts within each repertoire. In a later analysis, generation probabilities were computed with a VDJ recombination model fitted to out-of-frame rearrangements, and the resulting probabilities were checked against IGoR. Hypergeometric tests were used in a later analysis to score TCR-TCR, TCR-HLA and TCR-CMV co-occurrence, with a repertoire-size bias correction applied to the TCR pairs. To estimate false discovery rates, a later analysis permuted the HLA or CMV assignments 20 times. In a later analysis, co-occurring TCRs were grouped using DBSCAN, and TCRdist sequence similarity was added for clustering within HLA-allele-positive subsets. Co-occurrence clustering excluded repertoires with fewer than 30,000 or more than 120,000 public chains, plus five with anomalous nucleotide sharing. TCRdb's version of the immuneACCESS table is confined to in-frame rearrangements and falls short of the full clone set. An unresolved V gene accounts for under half of the shortfall where checked; the remainder is of unknown origin. Clone size and the V and J calls come from that table; the DNA yielded D and trimming. This sample is represented by more than 80,000 clones; more than 75% of them were singletons. Clones ranked in the top ten supply approximately 9.2% of the sample.

The specimen sequenced was PBMCs. Rearrangement joined TRBV6-5 to TRBJ1-2; tentative D gene TRBD1, with 5 bases matching. The sequence came from a human donor in good health. The DNA sequence is as follows: TGTGCCAGCAGCTGGACACCCACGCGGGGCTACACCTTC. Translated, it gives CASSWTPTRGYTF.